These 21 T cell receptor beta chains were all obtained from the same sample, sequenced in a study of blood T cells in healthy people across ages. The authors ran a second PCR of about 6 to 12 cycles using a sample-barcoded 5' primer and a J-beta primer mix. MiXCR was run by TCRdb on the 5' RACE reads, yielding one entry per CDR3 protein. The sample has some 1,000,000 distinct CDR3 sequences, roughly 24% seen once. Separately, the same data were catalogued under a study of T cells of mothers and their children.

The material sequenced was blood. The source of these receptors is a girl between 2 and 10 years old in good health.

The chain has TRBV2 and TRBJ2-1, with D hard to call. The CDR3 is made up of 13 amino acids. The V gene's germline CDR1 is SNHLY and CDR2 FYNNEI. The V and J ends lost 6 bases and 6 bases respectively, with 12 bases between them. The CDR3 region is CASRLGRSNEQFF. CDR3 nucleotide sequence: TGTGCCAGCAGGTTGGGCAGGTCCAATGAGCAGTTCTTC. Based on the CDR3 plus reference TRBV2 and TRBJ2-1, the full variable domain is EPEVTQTPSHQVTQMGQEVILRCVPISNHLYFYWYRQILGQKVEFLVSFYNNEISEKSEIFDDQFSVERPDGSNFTLKIRSTKLEDSAMYFCASRLGRSNEQFFGPGTRLTVL.

This clonotype was counted between two and nine times. The V gene is TRBV29-1, the J gene TRBJ2-7; D possibly uses TRBD1 or TRBD2 (6 bases each). The CDR3 spans 15 residues. V dropped 4 bases and J dropped 0 bases, with 16 bases sitting between them. Germline CDR1 is SQVTM and CDR2 is ANQGSEA. In nucleotides, the CDR3 is TGCAGCGTTGTAGGAGGGACAACTAACTCCTACGAGCAGTACTTC. Its protein product is CSVVGGTTNSYEQYF.

This clonotype was counted a few times. CDR3 region: CASSPYPDIYEQFF. In DNA, the CDR3 is TGTGCCAGCAGCCCTTACCCGGACATTTATGAGCAGTTCTTC. This rearrangement joins TRBV16 to TRBJ2-1; a possible D gene is TRBD1 (5 bases). The CDR3 has 14 residues. Germline-derived CDR1 and CDR2 are KGHSY and FQNENV. V lost 4 bases and J 8 bases, leaving 15 bases between the germline ends.

The chain uses TRBV2 and TRBJ2-5; D not certain. Trimming pared 3 bases from V and 4 bases from J, leaving 18 bases between. This CDR3 region has 16 residues. Germline V gene lookup returns CDR1 SNHLY and CDR2 FYNNEI. The DNA for the CDR3 is TGTGCCAGCAGTGAGTTCAACGGGCCGGAAGGAGAGACCCAGTACTTC. It yields the protein CASSEFNGPEGETQYF.

This clonotype showed up just a few times. The chain recombines TRBV3-1 with TRBJ2-2, with D unclear. Germline CDR1 and CDR2: LGHDT and YNNKEL (reference sequence). This CDR3 has 12 amino acids. With 4 bases removed from V and 6 bases from J, the gap between germline ends came to 6 bases. CDR3 protein: CASSPKAGELFF. DNA of the CDR3: TGTGCCAGCAGCCCGAAGGCCGGGGAGCTGTTTTTT. Full variable domain (outside the CDR3, taken from reference TRBV3-1 and TRBJ2-2): DTAVSQTPKYLVTQMGNDKSIKCEQNLGHDTMYWYKQDSKKFLKIMFSYNNKELIINETVPNRFSPKSPDKAHLNLHINSLELGDSAVYFCASSPKAGELFFGEGSRLTVL.

A few counts support this clonotype. V usage is TRBV4-1 and J usage is TRBJ2-7; TRBD1 or TRBD2 may be the D gene (5 bases each). V was trimmed by 2 bases and J by 10 bases, leaving 12 bases between them. Germline V gives CDR1 MGHRA, CDR2 YSYEKL. This CDR3 has 12 residues. The CDR3 DNA is TGCGCCAGCAGCCAAACCGGGGCCCAACAGTACTTC. Encoded protein: CASSQTGAQQYF.

This clonotype showed up just a few times. V gene TRBV4-3 combines with J gene TRBJ2-5, with 10 positions matching TRBD2. The J call may not be correct, given that the DNA end is closer to TRBJ2-1. This CDR3 region has 17 residues. CDR1 LGHNA and CDR2 YSLEER come from the germline V gene. The CDR3 coding sequence is TGCGCCAGCAGCCAACAAAGGGCCAGCGGGGGGGCAGAAGAGCAGTTCTTC. Translated: CASSQQRASGGAEEQFF.

V usage is TRBV20-1 and J usage is TRBJ2-1; 11 nucleotides match TRBD2. The CDR3 consists of 15 residues. Looked up from germline, CDR1 is DFQATT and CDR2 is SNEGSKA (reference sequence). Germline trimming cut 6 bases from V and 7 bases from J; bases unmatched to any gene: 11. The CDR3 loop is CSAVNSGRAENEQFF. Written as DNA, the CDR3 is TGCAGTGCCGTGAATAGCGGGAGGGCCGAAAATGAGCAGTTCTTC.

The chain has TRBV29-1 and TRBJ1-1; D is ambiguous. The CDR3 sequence is 15 residues long. Germline values: CDR1 SQVTM, CDR2 ANQGSEA. Trimming removed 4 bases from V and 8 bases from J, with 23 bases in between. Written as DNA, the CDR3 is TGCAGCGTTGTATACGATTCAAAAAGCGGGAGAGAAGCTTTCTTT. Translated, it gives CSVVYDSKSGREAFF. Supplemented by reference TRBV29-1 and TRBJ1-1, the full variable domain reads SAVISQKPSRDICQRGTSLTIQCQVDSQVTMMFWYRQQPGQSLTLIATANQGSEATYESGFVIDKFPISRPNLTFSTLTVSNMSPEDSSIYLCSVVYDSKSGREAFFGQGTRLTVV.

This clonotype was detected a few times. J is TRBJ2-7 and V is TRBV10-1, with D hard to call. Germline V gives CDR1 WNHNN, CDR2 SYGVQD (reference sequence). The V and J ends lost 3 bases and 6 bases respectively, with 9 bases between them. CDR3 length: 12 amino acids. The CDR3 DNA reads as TGCGCCAGCAGTGATTTCTCGAGCGAGCAGTACTTC. This codes for CASSDFSSEQYF.

This sequence joins TRBV6-9 and TRBJ1-6, with a possible D match to TRBD1 (6 bases). V lost 7 bases and J 9 bases, leaving 19 bases between the germline ends. CDR1 and CDR2 (germline): MNHGY, SVAAGI. This CDR3 spans 15 amino acids. CDR3 region: CASTPGEKAISPLHF. CDR3 nucleotide sequence: TGTGCCAGCACACCAGGGGAGAAAGCCATTTCACCCCTCCACTTT.

This clonotype was seen a few times. J is TRBJ1-1 and V is TRBV28; D may be TRBD1 (5 bases). From germline, CDR1 is MDHEN and CDR2 SYDVKM. The length of the CDR3 is 17 residues. V dropped 5 bases and J dropped 5 bases, with 24 bases sitting between them. CDR3 loop: CASSPIDVYKKGTEAFF. The CDR3 coding sequence is TGTGCCAGCAGTCCGATCGACGTGTATAAAAAGGGGACTGAAGCTTTCTTT. The full variable domain, completed using reference TRBV28 and TRBJ1-1, is DVKVTQSSRYLVKRTGEKVFLECVQDMDHENMFWYRQDPGLGLRLIYFSYDVKMKEKGDIPEGYSVSREKKERFSLILESASTNQTSMYLCASSPIDVYKKGTEAFFGQGTRLTVV.

In its sample, this clonotype was seen a few times. This chain connects TRBV11-2 to TRBJ2-5; D may be TRBD2 (6 bases). This CDR3 comprises 12 residues. The V end lost 5 bases, the J end lost 7 bases, and 11 bases lay between the germline ends. Germline values: CDR1 SGHAT, CDR2 FQNNGV. In DNA, the CDR3 is TGTGCCAGCAGCCAAGCGGGTGCGACCCAGTACTTC. It encodes CASSQAGATQYF.

This clonotype appeared a few times. The rearrangement links TRBV7-2 to TRBJ1-4; no reliable D call. The ends were cut back, 5 bases at V and 0 bases at J, with 10 bases in the middle. Germline V gene lookup returns CDR1 SGHTA and CDR2 FQGNSA. The CDR3 has 15 residues. CDR3 sequence (DNA): TGTGCCAGCAGCATGAGGAGAACAACTAATGAAAAACTGTTTTTT. Translation gives CASSMRRTTNEKLFF.

This clonotype appeared a few times. The V gene is TRBV28, the J gene TRBJ2-7; 9 bases line up with TRBD2. The length of the CDR3 is 14 residues. After removal of 7 bases from V and 6 bases from J, the junction contained 10 bases not matched to a gene. Germline loops: CDR1 MDHEN, CDR2 SYDVKM. The CDR3 DNA reads as TGTGCCAGCACGGATCCCGGGACTAGCCCCGAGCAGTACTTC. Its protein is CASTDPGTSPEQYF.

The chain combines TRBV7-9 with TRBJ2-3, with 13 bases matching TRBD2. The junction had 10 bases not matched to a gene; V was cut back by 3 bases and J by 4 bases. The CDR3 is made up of 18 amino acids. Germline V lookup: CDR1 SEHNR, CDR2 FQNEAQ (reference sequence). For the CDR3, the DNA is TGTGCCAGCAGCTTTATCACTAGCGGGAGGGCCTCTGCAGATACGCAGTATTTT. Translation: CASSFITSGRASADTQYF. Looking up the rest from reference TRBV7-9 and TRBJ2-3 gives the full variable domain: DTGVSQNPRHKITKRGQNVTFRCDPISEHNRLYWYRQTLGQGPEFLTYFQNEAQLEKSRLLSDRFSAERPKGSFSTLEIQRTEQGDSAMYLCASSFITSGRASADTQYFGPGTRLTVL.

This sequence joins TRBV3-1 and TRBJ2-5, with D uncertain. The DNA end is a closer match to TRBJ2-1, so the J assignment may be wrong. The germline V gene has CDR1 LGHDT and CDR2 YNNKEL (reference sequence). The length of the CDR3 is 14 residues. The DNA for the CDR3 is TGTGCCAGCAGCCAGAAGTCCGTATACAATGAGCAGTTCTTC. Amino acids: CASSQKSVYNEQFF.

This sequence joins TRBV3-1 and TRBJ2-6; unclear D gene. This CDR3 contains 17 residues. V lost 1 base and J 2 bases, leaving 12 bases between the germline ends. Germline V gene sequence: CDR1 LGHDT, CDR2 YNNKEL (reference sequence). DNA for the CDR3: TGTGCCAGCAGCCAAGTGATGCCCCGCCCTGGGGCCAACGTCCTGACTTTC. This codes for CASSQVMPRPGANVLTF.

The chain joins TRBV5-1 to TRBJ2-1; no definite D call. This CDR3 spans 13 amino acids. The V gene's germline CDR1 is SGHRS and CDR2 YFSETQ. V gave up 3 bases and J gave up 2 bases, with 6 bases separating them. The CDR3 loop reads CASSSPPYNEQFF. CDR3 bases: TGCGCCAGCAGCTCTCCTCCCTACAATGAGCAGTTCTTC.

The CDR3 is CASSQVDTQYF. CDR3 nucleotide sequence: TGTGCCAGCAGCCAAGTGGATACGCAGTATTTT. V gene TRBV3-1 combines with J gene TRBJ2-3, with D hard to call. The CDR3 totals 11 residues. V gave up 1 base and J gave up 6 bases, with 2 bases separating them. Looked up from germline, CDR1 is LGHDT and CDR2 is YNNKEL (reference sequence).

This sequence joins TRBV6-5 and TRBJ2-3; a possible D gene is TRBD2 (6 bases). V gave up 0 bases and J gave up 7 bases, with 11 bases separating them. The germline V gene encodes CDR1 MNHEY and CDR2 SVGAGI. This CDR3 has 14 residues. CDR3 residues: CASSYSTRGYTQYF. CDR3 nucleotide sequence: TGTGCCAGCAGTTACTCGACACGGGGGTATACGCAGTATTTT.